This TCR beta chain stems from a study of circulating CD8 cells and anti-PD-1 response in melanoma. From live CD3+CD8+TCRalphabeta+ cells, four PD-1 and/or TIGIT subsets were sorted. Concerning this clonotype itself: One end of the junction varies from germline; a read error may be responsible.

TCR libraries were prepared from approximately 15 ng of total RNA with the QIAseq Immune Repertoire TCR panel. TCRdb ran MiXCR on the reads and lists one entry per CDR3 protein. This table holds hundreds of distinct CDR3 sequences, less than 9% found once. Germline V gene lookup returns CDR1 MDHEN and CDR2 SYDVKM. The CDR3 length is 16 residues. This sequence was found in a human donor with melanoma. The sequences come from CD8+ T cells from PBMCs, collected at baseline or after one month of anti-PD-1 therapy (not recorded which). The J gene is TRBJ2-7, the V gene TRBV28, with 10 bases identical to TRBD2. The CDR3 sequence: CASSSPSGRASHEQYF. CDR3 in DNA: TGTGCCAGCAGTTCACCGAGCGGGAGGGCCTCCCACGAGCAGTACTTC.